This T cell receptor (beta chain) was observed in a study of T cells expressing NK-cell markers. Background on the study: Sequencing covered eight donors, seven HCMV-seropositive and one seronegative.

Remarks on this clonotype: What it binds is not known.

This CDR3 has 13 amino acids. The germline V gene encodes CDR1 SQVTM and CDR2 ANQGSEA. Study-wide points: Unclear, still, was the HCMV specificity of the expanded NKG2C+ T cell clones. Dominant NKG2C+ clonotypes in 6 or 7 donors made up about 1.0-8% of CD8+ T cells. A handful of donors showed these clonotypes also leading the CD3+CD56-NKG2C+ fraction.

TCRdb re-called the 5' RACE reads and gives one entry per CDR3 protein, without DNA. This listing includes about 390,000 distinct CDR3 sequences. The sample consisted of blood T cells: a sorted CD56 or NKG2C T cell subset, CD4+ or CD8+ T cells, or bulk PBMC T cells (not recorded which). This sequence originates from a woman aged 45-65 years in good health. The gene calls are TRBV29-1 and TRBJ2-3; the D call from TCRdb, TRBD1, cannot be confirmed without DNA. The CDR3 sequence: CSVVLGVSDTQYF.